The 27 T cell receptor beta chains below come from one sample, sequenced in a study of identifying expanded T cells in peripheral blood. The assay was immunoSEQ multiplex PCR, and TCRdb's table has in-frame clones only and misses some. Here the sample spans 84,000 or so clones, about 91% being singletons. Sequenced sample: blood. The receptor source for this set is a person aged 18-70 years in good health.

The chain uses TRBV15 and TRBJ1-1; the D gene is possibly TRBD1 (5 bases). V was shortened by 0 bases and J by 3 bases, with 14 bases between the two germline ends. The CDR3 runs to 16 residues. Germline CDR1 and CDR2: LNHNV and YYDKDF (reference sequence). The CDR3 coding sequence is TGTGCCACCAGCAGAGATCGCGGGGGTTCATACACTGAAGCTTTCTTT. Its protein product is CATSRDRGGSYTEAFF.

The V gene is TRBV7-8, the J gene TRBJ1-5, with D maybe TRBD1 (5 bases). The CDR3 is 20 amino acids. V shed 0 bases and J shed 0 bases, with 21 bases lying between them. Germline CDR1 and CDR2: SGHVS and FQNEAQ. The CDR3 DNA sequence: TGTGCCAGCAGCTTAGCAACGACAGTTGGCACAGGAGGTAGCAATCAGCCCCAGCATTTT. Translated: CASSLATTVGTGGSNQPQHF.

The V and J genes are TRBV27 and TRBJ1-4, with 12 positions matching TRBD1. With V trimmed by 6 bases and J by 8 bases, 10 bases remained unmatched. The CDR3 extends over 16 amino acids. Per germline, CDR1 MNHEY and CDR2 SMNVEV (reference sequence). Written as DNA, the CDR3 is TGTGCCAGCAGCCGGCTGGGACAGGGGGCGGGAGAAAAACTGTTTTTT. It translates to CASSRLGQGAGEKLFF. Full variable domain (missing parts from reference TRBV27 and TRBJ1-4): EAQVTQNPRYLITVTGKKLTVTCSQNMNHEYMSWYRQDPGLGLRQIYYSMNVEVTDKGDVPEGYKVSRKEKRNFPLILESPSPNQTSLYFCASSRLGQGAGEKLFFGSGTQLSVL.

CDR3 sequence (DNA): TGTGCCAGCAGCTTAGCAGGCAGGGGGTGGGACAATGAGCAGTTCTTC. Its protein product is CASSLAGRGWDNEQFF. J is TRBJ2-1 and V is TRBV7-6; TRBD1 agrees at 7 bases. V was pared by 0 bases and J by 5 bases, with 7 bases of the junction left unmatched. The CDR3 contains 16 residues. Germline V gene lookup returns CDR1 SGHVS and CDR2 FNYEAQ.

The chain carries TRBV12-5 and TRBJ1-1; D remains ambiguous. Germline-derived CDR1 and CDR2 are LGHNT and FRNRAP. There are 12 residues in the CDR3. The germline V and J ends were trimmed by 6 bases and 9 bases, with 14 bases remaining between them. This CDR3 reads CASGLDLPQAFF. The CDR3, as DNA: TGTGCTAGTGGCCTGGACCTGCCGCAAGCTTTCTTT.

This clone has only one observation. The CDR3 loop reads CASSRRGTSGMWGVNTGELFF. Written as DNA, the CDR3 is TGTGCCAGCAGTCGTCGTGGGACTAGCGGGATGTGGGGGGTAAACACCGGGGAGCTGTTTTTT. The chain employs TRBV7-3 and TRBJ2-2; 13 nucleotides line up with TRBD2. CDR1 is SGHTA, CDR2 FQGTGA, per germline. The CDR3 runs 21 residues. Trimming at V came to 6 bases and at J to 2 bases, leaving 18 bases not matched to a gene.

The V gene is TRBV10-3, the J gene TRBJ2-7; D call uncertain. Germline CDR1 is ENHRY and CDR2 is SYGVKD. There are 13 residues in the CDR3. V was clipped by 0 bases and J by 4 bases, with 7 bases between them. In DNA, the CDR3 is TGTGCCATCAGTGAGTCTCTAGAGTACGAGCAGTACTTC. Translating gives CAISESLEYEQYF.

The chain carries TRBV5-6 and TRBJ2-3; TRBD2 is a possible D gene (5 bases). CDR1 and CDR2 (germline): SGHDT, YYEEEE. This CDR3 contains 15 residues. V shed 4 bases and J shed 1 base, with 13 bases lying between them. The CDR3 protein is CASSAVAIGTDTQYF. The CDR3 bases are TGTGCCAGCAGCGCGGTAGCGATCGGCACAGATACGCAGTATTTT.

The chain carries TRBV15 and TRBJ2-1, with D tentatively TRBD1 (6 bases). The CDR3 extends over 15 amino acids. V lost 0 bases and J lost 9, with 15 bases in between. CDR1 LNHNV and CDR2 YYDKDF come from the germline V gene (reference sequence). CDR3 nucleotide sequence: TGTGCCACCAGCAGAGATCGCGCAGGGGAATTTGAGCAGTTCTTC. This translates into CATSRDRAGEFEQFF.

This rearrangement joins TRBV6-5 to TRBJ2-7; weak D call: TRBD1 (6 bases). CDR1 is MNHEY and CDR2 is SVGAGI in the germline V gene. Trimming took 5 bases from V and 4 from J, leaving 9 bases between them. The CDR3 sequence is 12 residues long. CDR3 sequence reads: CASSEGTYEQYF. As DNA, the CDR3 is TGTGCCAGCAGTGAGGGGACATACGAGCAGTACTTC.

The J gene is TRBJ1-2, the V gene TRBV19; the match to TRBD1 covers 7 bases. The V segment lost 4 bases and the J segment 3 bases; nucleotides outside the gene matches: 5. This CDR3 contains 14 residues. Germline V gene data show CDR1 as LNHDA and CDR2 as SQIVND (reference sequence). The CDR3 spells CASSTPGQYYGYTF. The DNA for the CDR3 is TGTGCCAGTAGTACCCCGGGACAGTACTATGGCTACACCTTC.

The rearrangement uses TRBV25-1 and TRBJ2-5; 10 bases agree with TRBD2. Germline CDR1 is MGHDK and CDR2 is SYGVNS. The CDR3 is 15 amino acids. J lost 1 base, V lost 2 bases, and 1 base had no gene match. CDR3 DNA sequence: TGTGCCAGCAGTGAACTAGCGGGAGTCCAAGAGACCCAGTACTTC. Amino acid sequence: CASSELAGVQETQYF. The full variable domain, its missing parts supplied by reference TRBV25-1 and TRBJ2-5, is EADIYQTPRYLVIGTGKKITLECSQTMGHDKMYWYQQDPGMELHLIHYSYGVNSTEKGDLSSESTVSRIRTEHFPLTLESARPSHTSQYLCASSELAGVQETQYFGPGTRLLVL.

The CDR3 DNA reads TGCGCCAGCAGCTTGGATAGGAACTACGAGCAGTACTTC. Residues: CASSLDRNYEQYF. The V and J genes are TRBV5-1 and TRBJ2-7; D gene uncertain. Trimming left V 0 bases short and J 3 bases short, with 7 bases between. Germline loops: CDR1 SGHRS, CDR2 YFSETQ. The CDR3 length is 13 residues.

The gene calls are TRBV19 and TRBJ1-1; no firm D call. The germline gives CDR1 LNHDA, CDR2 SQIVND (reference sequence). V was shortened by 5 bases and J by 1 base, with 11 bases between the two germline ends. This CDR3 spans 14 amino acids. The CDR3 region has the DNA TGTGCCAGTAGTGCCCTGGCGGGGAACACTGAAGCTTTCTTT. It encodes CASSALAGNTEAFF.

Concerning this clone itself: Mismatch with germline at one junction end may stem from a read error. This rearrangement joins TRBV28 to TRBJ1-1; TRBD1 is a possible D gene (5 bases). Germline V lookup: CDR1 MDHEN, CDR2 SYDVKM. This CDR3 has 12 residues. CDR3 protein: CAISGGNTEAFF. CDR3 nucleotides: TGTGCCATCAGTGGGGGAAACACTGAAGCTTTCTTT.

J is TRBJ1-3 and V is TRBV6-1; tentatively, D is TRBD1 (6 bases). CDR1 and CDR2 from the germline V gene are MNHNS and SASEGT. The CDR3 totals 14 residues. V lost 6 bases to trimming and J lost 4 bases, with 13 bases between them. For the CDR3, the DNA is TGTGCCAGCAGACAGGGCGCGGACGGAAACACCATATATTTT. This gives the protein CASRQGADGNTIYF.

V usage is TRBV11-2 and J usage is TRBJ1-2, with D unclear. CDR1 is SGHAT, CDR2 FQNNGV, per germline. CDR3 length: 14 residues. Deletions cut 0 bases from V and 0 bases from J, with 5 bases between. The CDR3 bases are TGTGCCAGCAGCTTAGACCAAGCTAACTATGGCTACACCTTC. It specifies CASSLDQANYGYTF.

CDR3 in DNA: TGTGCCAGCAGCTTGGACTACAATGAGCAGTTCTTC. Translation gives CASSLDYNEQFF. The rearrangement links TRBV5-4 to TRBJ2-1; D gene ambiguous. The CDR3 covers 12 residues. The V end lost 0 bases, the J end lost 3 bases, and 1 base lay between the germline ends. Germline values: CDR1 SGHNT, CDR2 YYREEE (reference sequence). Supplemented by reference TRBV5-4 and TRBJ2-1, the full variable domain reads ETGVTQSPTHLIKTRGQQVTLRCSSQSGHNTVSWYQQALGQGPQFIFQYYREEENGRGNFPPRFSGLQFPNYSSELNVNALELDDSALYLCASSLDYNEQFFGPGTRLTVL.

The gene calls are TRBV6-1 and TRBJ1-5; D call uncertain. This CDR3 spans 12 amino acids. Trimming took off 3 bases at V and 4 bases at J, with 4 bases between the two ends. The V gene's germline CDR1 is MNHNS and CDR2 SASEGT. CDR3 sequence (DNA): TGTGCCAGCAGTGACCCAAATCAGCCCCAGCATTTT. It yields the protein CASSDPNQPQHF.

This chain connects TRBV6-6 to TRBJ1-2; weak D call: TRBD1 (6 bases). The V end was cut by 5 bases, the J end by 8 bases, with 18 bases between. Germline V gene lookup returns CDR1 MNHNY and CDR2 SVGAGI (reference sequence). This CDR3 comprises 14 residues. The CDR3 DNA sequence: TGTGCCAGCAGTCCCGCCAGGGACACGGAAGGCTACACCTTC. It encodes CASSPARDTEGYTF.

The gene calls are TRBV7-3 and TRBJ2-1; the D is unclear. The V and J ends lost 4 bases and 7 bases respectively, with 11 bases between them. CDR1 is SGHTA, CDR2 FQGTGA, per germline. The CDR3 covers 13 residues. This CDR3 reads CASSSTPWNEQFF. The CDR3 DNA reads TGTGCCAGCAGCTCTACCCCCTGGAATGAGCAGTTCTTC.

The chain combines TRBV9 with TRBJ1-2; 10 nucleotides agree with TRBD1. CDR1 and CDR2 (germline): SGDLS, YYNGEE. The CDR3 has 15 amino acids. Trimming took 4 bases from V and 6 from J; bases not matched to a gene: 9. This chain's CDR3 is CASSPRTGGNDGYTF. CDR3 nucleotide sequence: TGTGCCAGCAGCCCCCGGACAGGGGGTAATGATGGCTACACCTTC. Full variable domain (outside the CDR3, taken from reference TRBV9 and TRBJ1-2): DSGVTQTPKHLITATGQRVTLRCSPRSGDLSVYWYQQSLDQGLQFLIQYYNGEERAKGNILERFSAQQFPDLHSELNLSSLELGDSALYFCASSPRTGGNDGYTFGSGTRLTVV.

The rearrangement links TRBV6-5 to TRBJ1-2; D gene unclear. Germline assignment: CDR1 MNHEY and CDR2 SVGAGI. Trimming removed 5 bases from V and 6 bases from J, with 7 bases in between. The CDR3 extends over 11 amino acids. CDR3: CASSASDGYTF. The CDR3 DNA reads TGTGCCAGCAGTGCCTCGGATGGCTACACCTTC.

V usage is TRBV5-4 and J usage is TRBJ1-2; TRBD1 is a possible D gene (6 bases). V lost 1 base, J lost 3 bases, and 16 bases lay in between. The length of the CDR3 is 16 residues. The V gene's germline CDR1 is SGHNT and CDR2 YYREEE (reference sequence). CDR3 nucleotides: TGTGCCAGCAGCTTGAGTGGGGGGGCACCCTACTATGGCTACACCTTC. Residues: CASSLSGGAPYYGYTF.

This clone was recorded once. The rearrangement links TRBV7-2 to TRBJ1-2; D gene uncertain. V was pared by 5 bases and J by 4 bases, with 17 bases between. CDR1 is SGHTA, CDR2 FQGNSA, per germline. The CDR3 spans 15 residues. The DNA for the CDR3 is TGTGCCAGCAGCCACGAGGCGGAGGACCCCTATGGCTACACCTTC. Encoded protein: CASSHEAEDPYGYTF.

V usage is TRBV11-2 and J usage is TRBJ2-7, with no clear D. This CDR3 comprises 12 residues. Germline CDR1 SGHAT, CDR2 FQNNGV. Deletions cut 5 bases from V and 9 bases from J, with 14 bases between. CDR3 sequence (DNA): TGTGCCAGCAGCACCGTGGGCTTTGGGCAGTACTTC. Its translation: CASSTVGFGQYF.

This chain uses TRBV19 with TRBJ2-6; 9 positions match TRBD1. The CDR3 spans 18 residues. After removal of 5 bases from V and 2 bases from J, the junction contained 10 bases not matched to a gene. Germline-derived CDR1 and CDR2 are LNHDA and SQIVND (reference sequence). The CDR3: CASSPLQGARAGANVLTF. The CDR3 nucleotides read TGTGCCAGTAGTCCGCTACAGGGGGCAAGGGCTGGGGCCAACGTCCTGACTTTC.